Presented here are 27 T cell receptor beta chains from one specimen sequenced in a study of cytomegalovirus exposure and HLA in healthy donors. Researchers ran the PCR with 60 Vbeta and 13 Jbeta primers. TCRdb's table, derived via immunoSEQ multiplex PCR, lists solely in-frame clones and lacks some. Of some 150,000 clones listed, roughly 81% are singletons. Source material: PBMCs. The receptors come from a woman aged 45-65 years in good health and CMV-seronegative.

The CDR3 protein is CASSPPGQAPSGNTIYF. CDR3 sequence (DNA): TGTGCCAGCAGTCCCCCCGGACAGGCTCCCTCTGGAAACACCATATATTTT. The chain links TRBV28 to TRBJ1-3; 7 bases match TRBD1. CDR1 and CDR2 (germline): MDHEN, SYDVKM. The CDR3 spans 17 residues. Trimming took 5 bases from V and 0 from J; bases not matched to a gene: 10.

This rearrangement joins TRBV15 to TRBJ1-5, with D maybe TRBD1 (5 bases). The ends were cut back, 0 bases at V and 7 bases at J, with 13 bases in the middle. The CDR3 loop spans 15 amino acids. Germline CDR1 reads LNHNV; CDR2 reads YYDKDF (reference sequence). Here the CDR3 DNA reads TGTGCCACCAGCAGAGATTTAGGGGTCCACCAGCCCCAGCATTTT. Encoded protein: CATSRDLGVHQPQHF.

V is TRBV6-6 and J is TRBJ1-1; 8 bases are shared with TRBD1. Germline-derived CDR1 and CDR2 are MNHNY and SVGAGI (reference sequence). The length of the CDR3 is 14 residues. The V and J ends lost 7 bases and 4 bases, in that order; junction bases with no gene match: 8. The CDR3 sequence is CASKPTGESTEAFF. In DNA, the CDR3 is TGTGCCAGCAAACCGACAGGGGAAAGCACTGAAGCTTTCTTT.

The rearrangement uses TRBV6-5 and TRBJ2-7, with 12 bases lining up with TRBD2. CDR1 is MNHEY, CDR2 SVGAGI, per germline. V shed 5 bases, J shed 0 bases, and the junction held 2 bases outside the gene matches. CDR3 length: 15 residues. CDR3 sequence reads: CASSTLAGGSYEQYF. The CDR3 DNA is TGTGCCAGCAGTACACTAGCGGGGGGCTCCTACGAGCAGTACTTC.

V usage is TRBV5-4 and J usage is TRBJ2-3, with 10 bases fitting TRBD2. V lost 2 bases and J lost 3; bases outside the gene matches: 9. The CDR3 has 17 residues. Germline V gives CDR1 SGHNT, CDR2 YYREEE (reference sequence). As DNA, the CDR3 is TGTGCCAGCAGCTTTCCGGCTAGCGGGAGATCGACAGATACGCAGTATTTT. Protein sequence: CASSFPASGRSTDTQYF.

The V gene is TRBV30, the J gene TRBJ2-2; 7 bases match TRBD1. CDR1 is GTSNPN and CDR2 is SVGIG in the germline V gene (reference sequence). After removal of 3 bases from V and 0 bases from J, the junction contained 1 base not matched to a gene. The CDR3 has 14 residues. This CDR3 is CAWRQGPNTGELFF. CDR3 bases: TGTGCCTGGAGACAGGGGCCGAACACCGGGGAGCTGTTTTTT. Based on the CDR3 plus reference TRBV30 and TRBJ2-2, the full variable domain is SQTIHQWPATLVQPVGSPLSLECTVEGTSNPNLYWYRQAAGRGLQLLFYSVGIGQISSEVPQNLSASRPQDRQFILSSKKLLLSDSGFYLCAWRQGPNTGELFFGEGSRLTVL.

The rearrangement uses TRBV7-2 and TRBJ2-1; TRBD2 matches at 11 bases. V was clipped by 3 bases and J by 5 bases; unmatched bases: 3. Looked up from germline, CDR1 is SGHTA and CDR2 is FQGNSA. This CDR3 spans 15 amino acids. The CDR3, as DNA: TGTGCCAGCAGCTTTCGACTAGCGGGGCACAATGAGCAGTTCTTC. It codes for CASSFRLAGHNEQFF. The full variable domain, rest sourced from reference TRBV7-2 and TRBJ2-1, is GAGVSQSPSNKVTEKGKDVELRCDPISGHTALYWYRQSLGQGLEFLIYFQGNSAPDKSGLPSDRFSAERTGGSVSTLTIQRTQQEDSAVYLCASSFRLAGHNEQFFGPGTRLTVL.

Here the CDR3 reads CASSPKGGRDTEAFF. DNA for the CDR3: TGTGCCAGCAGCCCAAAAGGGGGCAGGGACACTGAAGCTTTCTTT. The chain links TRBV21-1 to TRBJ1-1; TRBD1, the table's D call, was not compared with the DNA. TRBV21-1 is flagged as a pseudogene. This CDR3 has 15 amino acids.

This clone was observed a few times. This CDR3 is CATVPNTGELFF. CDR3 DNA: TGTGCCACCGTCCCGAACACCGGGGAGCTGTTTTTT. This chain links TRBV2 with TRBJ2-2; D is uncertain. CDR1 is SNHLY and CDR2 is FYNNEI in the germline V gene. CDR3 length: 12 amino acids. With 10 bases removed from V and 0 bases from J, the gap between germline ends came to 6 bases.

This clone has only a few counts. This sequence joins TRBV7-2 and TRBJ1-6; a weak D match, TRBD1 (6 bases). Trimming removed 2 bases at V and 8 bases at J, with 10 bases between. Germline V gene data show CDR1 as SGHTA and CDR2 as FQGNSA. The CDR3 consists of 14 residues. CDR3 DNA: TGTGCCAGCAGCTTATCGGGACACTATTCACCCCTCCACTTT. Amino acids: CASSLSGHYSPLHF.

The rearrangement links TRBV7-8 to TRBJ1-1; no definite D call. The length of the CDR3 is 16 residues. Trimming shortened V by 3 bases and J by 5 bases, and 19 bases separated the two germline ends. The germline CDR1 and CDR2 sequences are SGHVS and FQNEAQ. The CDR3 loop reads CASSFSGMVVRTEAFF. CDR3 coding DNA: TGTGCCAGCAGCTTCAGCGGGATGGTGGTGAGGACTGAAGCTTTCTTT.

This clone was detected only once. CDR3 amino acids: CASSRTGGYGYTF. In nucleotides, the CDR3 is TGTGCCAGCAGTAGGACAGGGGGCTATGGCTACACCTTC. The chain uses TRBV6-5 and TRBJ1-2; TRBD1 aligns across 10 bases. The length of the CDR3 is 13 residues. Looked up from germline, CDR1 is MNHEY and CDR2 is SVGAGI. J lost 4 bases, V lost 5 bases, and 1 base had no gene match.

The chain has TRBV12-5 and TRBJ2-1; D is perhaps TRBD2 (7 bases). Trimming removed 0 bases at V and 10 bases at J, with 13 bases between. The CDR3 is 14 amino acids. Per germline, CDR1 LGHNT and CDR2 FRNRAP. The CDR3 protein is CASGLVGGVGEQFF. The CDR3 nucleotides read TGTGCTAGTGGTTTGGTAGGGGGGGTGGGGGAGCAGTTCTTC.

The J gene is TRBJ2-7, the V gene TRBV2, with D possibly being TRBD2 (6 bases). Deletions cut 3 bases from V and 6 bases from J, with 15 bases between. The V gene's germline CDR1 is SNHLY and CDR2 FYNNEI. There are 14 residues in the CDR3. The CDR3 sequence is CASSEFMDGGEQYF. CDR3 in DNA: TGTGCCAGCAGTGAGTTCATGGACGGGGGCGAGCAGTACTTC.

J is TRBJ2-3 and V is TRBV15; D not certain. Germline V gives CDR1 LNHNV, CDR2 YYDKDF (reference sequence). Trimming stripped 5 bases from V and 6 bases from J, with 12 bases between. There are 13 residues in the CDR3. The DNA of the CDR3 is TGTGCCACCAGCCGCCTAAATATTGATACGCAGTATTTT. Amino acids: CATSRLNIDTQYF.

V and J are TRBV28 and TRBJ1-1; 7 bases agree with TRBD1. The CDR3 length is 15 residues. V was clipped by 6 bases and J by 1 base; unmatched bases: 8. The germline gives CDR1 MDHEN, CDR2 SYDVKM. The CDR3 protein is CASSPPTGTNTEAFF. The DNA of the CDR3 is TGTGCCAGCAGCCCCCCGACAGGGACGAACACTGAAGCTTTCTTT.

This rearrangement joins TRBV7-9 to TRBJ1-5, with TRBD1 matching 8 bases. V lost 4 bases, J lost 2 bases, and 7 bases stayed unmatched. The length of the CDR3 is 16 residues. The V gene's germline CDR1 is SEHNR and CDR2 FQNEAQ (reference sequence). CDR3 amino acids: CASSSVGQGRNQPQHF. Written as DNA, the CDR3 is TGTGCCAGCAGCTCGGTCGGACAGGGACGCAATCAGCCCCAGCATTTT.

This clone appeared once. The CDR3 protein is CASSEKQGAALSIQYF. The CDR3 DNA sequence: TGTGCCAGCAGTGAAAAACAGGGGGCCGCGTTGAGCATTCAGTACTTC. The rearrangement joins TRBV6-1 to TRBJ2-4, with TRBD1 identical over 9 bases. Germline CDR1 is MNHNS and CDR2 is SASEGT. V lost 2 bases, J lost 9 bases, and 11 bases stayed unmatched. The length of the CDR3 is 16 residues.

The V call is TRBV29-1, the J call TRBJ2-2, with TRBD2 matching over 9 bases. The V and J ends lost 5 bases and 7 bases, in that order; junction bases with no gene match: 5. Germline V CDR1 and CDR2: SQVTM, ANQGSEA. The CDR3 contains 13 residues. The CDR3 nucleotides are TGCAGCGTTAGCGGGGGGTTCATCGGGGAGCTGTTTTTT. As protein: CSVSGGFIGELFF.

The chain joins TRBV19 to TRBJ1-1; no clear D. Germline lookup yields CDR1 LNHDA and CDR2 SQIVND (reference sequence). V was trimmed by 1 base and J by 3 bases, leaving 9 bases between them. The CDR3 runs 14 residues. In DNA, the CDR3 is TGTGCCAGTAGTATAGTAGGGAGCTACACTGAAGCTTTCTTT. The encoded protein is CASSIVGSYTEAFF.

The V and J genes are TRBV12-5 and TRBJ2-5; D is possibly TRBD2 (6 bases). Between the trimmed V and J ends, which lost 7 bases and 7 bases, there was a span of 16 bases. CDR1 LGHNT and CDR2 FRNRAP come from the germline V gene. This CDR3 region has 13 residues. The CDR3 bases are TGTGCTAGTGAGGCGGGGCGGGATGGGACCCAGTACTTC. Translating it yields CASEAGRDGTQYF.

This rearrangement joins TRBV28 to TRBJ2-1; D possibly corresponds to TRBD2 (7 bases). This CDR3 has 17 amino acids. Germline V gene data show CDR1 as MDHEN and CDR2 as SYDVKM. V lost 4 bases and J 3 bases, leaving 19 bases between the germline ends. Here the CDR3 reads CASSSNAQGGHYNEQFF. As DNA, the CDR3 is TGTGCCAGCAGTTCAAACGCACAGGGAGGGCACTACAATGAGCAGTTCTTC.

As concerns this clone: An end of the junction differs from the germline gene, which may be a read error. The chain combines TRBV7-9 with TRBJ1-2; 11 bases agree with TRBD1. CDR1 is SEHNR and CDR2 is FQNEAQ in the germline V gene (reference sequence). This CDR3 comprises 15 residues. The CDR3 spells CSSSPGTGGDYGYTF. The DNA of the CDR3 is TGTTCCAGCAGCCCCGGGACAGGGGGAGACTATGGCTACACCTTC.

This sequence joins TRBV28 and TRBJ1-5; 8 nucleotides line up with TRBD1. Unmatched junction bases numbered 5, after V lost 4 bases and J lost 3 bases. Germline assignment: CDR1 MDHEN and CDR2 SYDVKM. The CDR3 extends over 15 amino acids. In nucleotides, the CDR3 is TGTGCCAGCAGTTCTCCGGGACAGGACAATCAGCCCCAGCATTTT. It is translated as CASSSPGQDNQPQHF.

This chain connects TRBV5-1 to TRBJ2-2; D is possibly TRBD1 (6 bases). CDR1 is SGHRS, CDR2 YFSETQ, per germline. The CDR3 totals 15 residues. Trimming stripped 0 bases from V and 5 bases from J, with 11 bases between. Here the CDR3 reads CASSLDQGWTGELFF. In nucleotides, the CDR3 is TGCGCCAGCAGCTTGGATCAGGGGTGGACCGGGGAGCTGTTTTTT.

The CDR3: CASSILSGTGVHEQYF. In DNA, the CDR3 is TGTGCCAGTAGTATTCTGTCCGGGACAGGGGTCCACGAGCAGTACTTC. The chain links TRBV19 to TRBJ2-7; 10 positions match TRBD1. The CDR3 loop spans 16 amino acids. Germline values: CDR1 LNHDA, CDR2 SQIVND (reference sequence). V shed 3 bases and J 5 bases; nucleotides not matched to a gene: 10. Drawing the rest from reference TRBV19 and TRBJ2-7, the complete variable domain is DGGITQSPKYLFRKEGQNVTLSCEQNLNHDAMYWYRQDPGQGLRLIYYSQIVNDFQKGDIAEGYSVSREKKESFPLTVTSAQKNPTAFYLCASSILSGTGVHEQYFGPGTRLTVT.

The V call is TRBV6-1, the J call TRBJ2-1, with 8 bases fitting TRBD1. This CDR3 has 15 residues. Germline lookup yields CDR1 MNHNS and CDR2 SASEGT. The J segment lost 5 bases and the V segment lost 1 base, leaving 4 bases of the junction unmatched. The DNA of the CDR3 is TGTGCCAGCAGTGAAGGGACAGGGCCTCACAATGAGCAGTTCTTC. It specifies CASSEGTGPHNEQFF.